This is a list of T cell receptor beta chains from one sample in a study of T cell changes during pregnancy in multiple sclerosis. The table came from immunoSEQ multiplex PCR; TCRdb's copy has only in-frame clones and leaves some out. The top ten clones hold about 0.78% of a sample with 25,000 to 30,000 clones, about 88% of them seen once. Source: CD4+ T cells from peripheral blood mononuclear cells, taken in the second trimester of pregnancy. The receptors shown here come from a female donor with multiple sclerosis, enrolled in a pregnancy study. Each CDR3 is given with its conserved first and last residue. A D gene is named only where the DNA matches it firmly. Rows may omit the clone size; those that give it use once, few, many or a size class.

V: TRBV25-1; J: TRBJ2-7; D: TRBD1; size: NA; CDR3: CASATGGYEQYF; DNA: TGTGCCAGCGCCACAGGGGGCTACGAGCAGTACTTC
V: TRBV11-2; J: TRBJ2-7; D: NA; size: NA; CDR3: CASSLTLSQGIEQYF; DNA: TGTGCCAGCAGCTTAACACTCTCCCAGGGTATCGAGCAGTACTTC
V: TRBV7-2; J: TRBJ2-5; D: TRBD2; size: NA; CDR3: CASTWTSGQETQYF; DNA: TGTGCCAGCACTTGGACTAGCGGACAAGAGACCCAGTACTTC
V: TRBV7-3; J: TRBJ1-1; D: NA; size: NA; CDR3: CASSLLGRDTEAFF; DNA: TGTGCCAGCAGCTTATTGGGGAGGGACACTGAAGCTTTCTTT
V: TRBV7-9; J: TRBJ2-7; D: TRBD1; size: NA; CDR3: CASSLGTGDEQYF; DNA: TGTGCCAGCAGCTTAGGGACAGGCGACGAGCAGTACTTC
V: TRBV30; J: TRBJ1-3; D: TRBD1; size: NA; CDR3: CAWSGTGAGNTIYF; DNA: TGTGCCTGGAGCGGGACAGGGGCTGGAAACACCATATATTTT
V: TRBV23-1; J: TRBJ2-2; D: TRBD1; size: NA; CDR3: CASRRIDRGEIGELFF; DNA: TGCGCCAGCAGAAGAATCGACAGGGGGGAAATCGGGGAGCTGTTTTTT
V: TRBV7-3; J: TRBJ2-1; D: NA; size: NA; CDR3: CASSLTSAGPYNEQFF; DNA: TGTGCCAGCAGCTTAACGTCAGCGGGCCCCTACAATGAGCAGTTCTTC
V: TRBV25-1; J: TRBJ2-5; D: NA; size: NA; CDR3: CASSETGSIETQYF; DNA: TGTGCCAGCAGCGAGACAGGTTCAATAGAGACCCAGTACTTC
V: TRBV6-6; J: TRBJ2-7; D: NA; size: NA; CDR3: CASSYSAGEYEQYF; DNA: TGTGCCAGCAGTTACTCAGCAGGGGAGTATGAGCAGTACTTC
V: TRBV9; J: TRBJ2-2; D: NA; size: NA; CDR3: CASSVEGRRDTGELFF; DNA: TGTGCCAGCAGCGTAGAAGGCAGGAGGGACACCGGGGAGCTGTTTTTT
V: TRBV10-3; J: TRBJ1-2; D: TRBD1; size: NA; CDR3: CAISELTGTGGDGYTF; DNA: TGTGCCATCAGTGAGTTAACCGGGACAGGGGGTGATGGCTACACCTTC
V: TRBV7-2; J: TRBJ1-2; D: NA; size: NA; CDR3: CASSQRGGGNYGYTF; DNA: TGTGCCAGCAGCCAACGGGGAGGAGGGAACTATGGCTACACCTTC
V: TRBV23-1; J: TRBJ1-1; D: TRBD1; size: NA; CDR3: CASRDRVLNTEAFF; DNA: TGCGCCAGCAGGGACAGGGTCCTGAACACTGAAGCTTTCTTT
V: TRBV18; J: TRBJ1-1; D: NA; size: NA; CDR3: CASSPSWGDGKNTEAFF; DNA: TGTGCCAGCTCACCTTCCTGGGGGGACGGGAAAAACACTGAAGCTTTCTTT
V: TRBV5-1; J: TRBJ1-1; D: TRBD1; size: NA; CDR3: CASSLQGVVTEAFF; DNA: TGCGCCAGCAGCTTACAGGGGGTGGTCACTGAAGCTTTCTTT
V: TRBV5-1; J: TRBJ2-1; D: NA; size: NA; CDR3: CASSATDSSYNEQFF; DNA: TGCGCCAGCAGCGCAACTGACAGCTCCTACAATGAGCAGTTCTTC
V: TRBV19; J: TRBJ1-3; D: TRBD1; size: NA; CDR3: CASKPWDRAGNTIYF; DNA: TGTGCCAGTAAGCCCTGGGACAGGGCTGGAAACACCATATATTTT
V: TRBV5-1; J: TRBJ2-1; D: TRBD2; size: NA; CDR3: CASRYLTGTSFNEQFF; DNA: TGCGCCAGCAGGTACCTAACCGGGACTAGCTTCAATGAGCAGTTCTTC
V: TRBV7-2; J: TRBJ1-2; D: NA; size: NA; CDR3: CASSPHRENYGYTF; DNA: TGTGCCAGCAGCCCCCACAGGGAAAACTATGGCTACACCTTC
V: TRBV5-1; J: TRBJ1-2; D: NA; size: NA; CDR3: CASSLIPQSGYGYTF; DNA: TGCGCCAGCAGCTTAATCCCCCAATCGGGGTATGGCTACACCTTC
V: TRBV10-1; J: TRBJ2-1; D: NA; size: once; CDR3: CASSEGGPYNEQFF; DNA: TGCGCCAGCAGTGAGGGGGGCCCCTACAATGAGCAGTTCTTC
V: TRBV6-1; J: TRBJ2-1; D: NA; size: NA; CDR3: CASSLRSYNEQFF; DNA: TGTGCCAGCAGTCTGCGGTCCTACAATGAGCAGTTCTTC
V: TRBV7-9; J: TRBJ2-1; D: TRBD2; size: NA; CDR3: CASSFTAGGQNEQFF; DNA: TGTGCCAGCAGTTTTACAGCGGGGGGTCAGAATGAGCAGTTCTTC
V: TRBV7-8; J: TRBJ1-5; D: TRBD1; size: few; CDR3: CASSLALGQGNQPQHF; DNA: TGTGCCAGCAGCTTAGCGCTAGGACAGGGTAATCAGCCCCAGCATTTT
V: TRBV2; J: TRBJ2-1; D: TRBD2; size: NA; CDR3: CASSEVAGGSPQNEQFF; DNA: TGTGCCAGCAGTGAAGTGGCGGGGGGATCCCCTCAAAATGAGCAGTTCTTC
V: TRBV2; J: TRBJ2-7; D: NA; size: NA; CDR3: CASAQVSTEQYF; DNA: TGTGCCAGCGCACAGGTCTCCACCGAGCAGTACTTC
V: TRBV2; J: TRBJ2-7; D: TRBD2; size: NA; CDR3: CASSDQGGGYEQYF; DNA: TGTGCCAGCAGTGACCAAGGCGGGGGCTACGAGCAGTACTTC
V: TRBV4-1; J: TRBJ1-6; D: NA; size: NA; CDR3: CASSQGGDGNSPLHF; DNA: TGCGCCAGCAGCCAAGGCGGGGATGGAAATTCACCCCTCCACTTT
V: TRBV27; J: TRBJ1-1; D: NA; size: NA; CDR3: CASSLITGNTEAFF; DNA: TGTGCCAGCAGTTTAATAACAGGGAACACTGAAGCTTTCTTT
V: TRBV5-1; J: TRBJ2-3; D: NA; size: few; CDR3: CASSLVGGSPDTQYF; DNA: TGCGCCAGCAGCTTGGTGGGGGGATCCCCAGATACGCAGTATTTT
V: TRBV6-1; J: TRBJ2-5; D: NA; size: NA; CDR3: CASRLTGNRETQYF; DNA: TGTGCCAGCAGGCTTACAGGGAATCGGGAGACCCAGTACTTC
V: TRBV7-3; J: TRBJ1-1; D: NA; size: NA; CDR3: CASSFGTTGQEAFF; DNA: TGTGCCAGCAGCTTCGGGACCACGGGACAAGAAGCTTTCTTT
V: TRBV4-3; J: TRBJ2-3; D: NA; size: NA; CDR3: CASSQVSLGRGTDTQYF; DNA: TGCGCCAGCAGCCAAGTGTCATTAGGCAGGGGAACAGATACGCAGTATTTT
V: TRBV2; J: TRBJ1-1; D: NA; size: NA; CDR3: CASSQQGYTEAFF; DNA: TGTGCCAGCAGCCAACAGGGTTACACTGAAGCTTTCTTT
V: TRBV27; J: TRBJ1-1; D: TRBD1; size: NA; CDR3: CASSLIQGLEAFF; DNA: TGTGCCAGCAGTTTGATACAGGGGCTTGAAGCTTTCTTT
V: TRBV2; J: TRBJ1-2; D: NA; size: NA; CDR3: CASRIDSAFNYGYTF; DNA: TGTGCCAGCAGGATTGACAGCGCTTTTAACTATGGCTACACCTTC
V: TRBV19; J: TRBJ2-7; D: TRBD2; size: NA; CDR3: CASSSSGVASYEQYF; DNA: TGTGCCAGTAGTTCAAGCGGGGTTGCCTCCTACGAGCAGTACTTC
V: TRBV2; J: TRBJ1-3; D: TRBD1; size: NA; CDR3: CASGTGGNTIYF; DNA: TGTGCCAGTGGGACAGGTGGAAACACCATATATTTT
V: TRBV25-1; J: TRBJ1-1; D: TRBD1; size: NA; CDR3: CASSEGAGGPMNTEAFF; DNA: TGTGCCAGCAGTGAAGGTGCAGGGGGTCCTATGAACACTGAAGCTTTCTTT
V: TRBV9; J: TRBJ2-1; D: NA; size: NA; CDR3: CASSVSGRVYNEQFF; DNA: TGTGCCAGCAGCGTGAGCGGCCGGGTATACAATGAGCAGTTCTTC
V: TRBV5-1; J: TRBJ1-1; D: TRBD1; size: once; CDR3: CASSFLAPGQGVTEAFF; DNA: TGCGCCAGCAGCTTTTTGGCACCGGGACAGGGAGTCACTGAAGCTTTCTTT
V: TRBV9; J: TRBJ1-3; D: NA; size: NA; CDR3: CASSGGALVGGVGNTIYF; DNA: TGTGCCAGCAGCGGCGGGGCATTGGTCGGGGGAGTCGGAAACACCATATATTTT
V: TRBV9; J: TRBJ1-4; D: NA; size: NA; CDR3: CASSSYGQSWEKLFF; DNA: TGTGCCAGCAGCTCATACGGACAGTCTTGGGAAAAACTGTTTTTT
V: TRBV2; J: TRBJ1-5; D: NA; size: NA; CDR3: CASSVGRADQPQHF; DNA: TGTGCCAGCAGCGTCGGCAGGGCCGATCAGCCCCAGCATTTT
V: TRBV9; J: TRBJ2-5; D: TRBD2; size: NA; CDR3: CASSAGGAGVQETQYF; DNA: TGTGCCAGCAGCGCGGGGGGGGCTGGGGTACAAGAGACCCAGTACTTC
V: TRBV7-3; J: TRBJ1-1; D: NA; size: NA; CDR3: CASSLHSSNTEAFF; DNA: TGTGCCAGCAGCCTTCACTCATCGAACACTGAAGCTTTCTTT
V: TRBV29-1; J: TRBJ2-2; D: TRBD2; size: once; CDR3: CSVKAGAGELFF; DNA: TGCAGCGTGAAGGCGGGGGCCGGGGAGCTGTTTTTT
V: TRBV7-9; J: TRBJ1-4; D: NA; size: NA; CDR3: CASSLVPLTASNEKLFF; DNA: TGTGCCAGCAGCTTAGTCCCGTTGACAGCTTCTAATGAAAAACTGTTTTTT
V: TRBV19; J: TRBJ1-2; D: TRBD1; size: NA; CDR3: CASKLQGSNYGYTF; DNA: TGTGCCAGTAAACTACAGGGGTCTAACTATGGCTACACCTTC